The 21 T cell receptor beta chains below all came from one sample that was sequenced in a study of blood T cell repertoires in COVID-19. Profiling relied on immunoSEQ multiplex PCR, and the TCRdb table lists in-frame clones only, not all of them. The sample lists about 220,000 clones, around 80% occurring once. The sample was peripheral blood. These TCRs come from a woman aged 70-85 years with acute or convalescent COVID-19.

The chain carries TRBV29-1 and TRBJ2-7; TRBD2 matches at 10 bases. CDR3 length: 12 residues. Trimming removed 6 bases from V and 3 bases from J; junction bases left unmatched: 2. From germline, CDR1 is SQVTM and CDR2 ANQGSEA. CDR3 bases: TGCAGCGTCTCTAGCGGGGGCTACGAGCAGTACTTC. Amino acid sequence: CSVSSGGYEQYF.

This clone was seen a handful of times. The chain recombines TRBV2 with TRBJ2-3; 9 bases agree with TRBD2. The CDR3 runs 16 residues. Germline CDR1 is SNHLY and CDR2 is FYNNEI. J lost 6 bases, V lost 5 bases, and 12 bases had no gene match. In nucleotides, the CDR3 is TGTGCCAGCAGTTCCGGACTAGCGTCCTACCTTGATACGCAGTATTTT. Translation gives CASSSGLASYLDTQYF.

The V and J genes are TRBV9 and TRBJ1-2; a weak D match, TRBD1 (6 bases). V was pared by 4 bases and J by 6 bases, with 19 bases between. This CDR3 spans 15 amino acids. Germline-derived CDR1 and CDR2 are SGDLS and YYNGEE. The CDR3 here is CASSPMEQGSHGYTF. CDR3 nucleotide sequence: TGTGCCAGCAGCCCCATGGAGCAGGGGTCGCATGGCTACACCTTC.

The rearrangement uses TRBV5-6 and TRBJ1-3; D uncertain. There are 16 residues in the CDR3. The germline gives CDR1 SGHDT, CDR2 YYEEEE. V lost 0 bases, J lost 6 bases, and 16 bases lay in between. In DNA, the CDR3 is TGTGCCAGCAGCTTGGTTGGGAGGCAGCGGGCAAACACCATATATTTT. This translates into CASSLVGRQRANTIYF.

The chain employs TRBV3-1 (or the pseudogene TRBV3-2) and TRBJ2-1; 8 bases fit TRBD2. Germline-derived CDR1 and CDR2 are LGHDT and YNNKEL (reference sequence). With 1 base clipped from V and 6 bases from J, the junction kept 8 bases outside the gene matches. CDR3 length equals 16 residues. This CDR3 reads CASSQVPAGESNEQFF. The DNA for the CDR3 is TGTGCCAGCAGCCAAGTCCCAGCGGGGGAGTCCAATGAGCAGTTCTTC.

The CDR3 protein is CASSYGTGEETQYF. CDR3 nucleotide sequence: TGTGCCAGCAGCTATGGCACAGGGGAAGAGACCCAGTACTTC. V and J are TRBV7-3 and TRBJ2-5; 7 bases line up with TRBD1. J was trimmed by 3 bases and V by 4 bases; bases with no gene match: 5. The CDR3 has 14 residues. Germline V gives CDR1 SGHTA, CDR2 FQGTGA. Full variable domain (remainder filled in from reference TRBV7-3 and TRBJ2-5): GAGVSQTPSNKVTEKGKYVELRCDPISGHTALYWYRQSLGQGPEFLIYFQGTGAADDSGLPNDRFFAVRPEGSVSTLKIQRTERGDSAVYLCASSYGTGEETQYFGPGTRLLVL.

The rearrangement joins TRBV7-6 to TRBJ1-3, with 10 bases that match TRBD1. CDR1 is SGHVS and CDR2 is FNYEAQ in the germline V gene. This CDR3 has 19 amino acids. The V and J ends lost 1 base and 0 bases, in that order; junction bases with no gene match: 9. CDR3 region: CASSLEDRGRVGSGNTIYF. Written as DNA, the CDR3 is TGTGCCAGCAGCTTAGAAGACAGGGGGCGGGTAGGCTCTGGAAACACCATATATTTT.

This CDR3 reads CAWSVDRAETQYF. As DNA, the CDR3 is TGTGCCTGGAGTGTAGACAGGGCCGAGACCCAGTACTTC. This chain uses TRBV30 with TRBJ2-5; 7 bases map to TRBD1. CDR1 and CDR2 (germline): GTSNPN, SVGIG (reference sequence). V dropped 0 bases and J dropped 5; count of bases not matched to a gene: 3. CDR3 length equals 13 residues.

This clone occurred once. CDR3 nucleotide sequence: TGCGCCAGCAGCTTAGAAAGAGACAGGGGCCTTTTTGGGGAAAAACTGTTTTTT. Translated: CASSLERDRGLFGEKLFF. J is TRBJ1-4 and V is TRBV5-1; 8 nucleotides match TRBD1. In germline, CDR1 is SGHRS, CDR2 YFSETQ. V trimming: 2 bases; J trimming: 8 bases; junction bases outside the gene matches: 17. The CDR3 spans 18 residues.

In DNA form, the CDR3 reads TGTGCCAGCAGCGTTCGACTAGCGGGGGGTGGCGCGAACACCGGGGAGCTGTTTTTT. Its protein product is CASSVRLAGGGANTGELFF. V gene TRBV11-2 combines with J gene TRBJ2-2; 13 bases are shared with TRBD2. With 5 bases clipped from V and 0 bases from J, the junction kept 9 bases outside the gene matches. Germline assignment: CDR1 SGHAT and CDR2 FQNNGV. The CDR3 has 19 residues.

The genes are TRBV7-7 and TRBJ2-6; weak D call: TRBD2 (6 bases). The germline V gene has CDR1 SSHAT and CDR2 FNYEAQ (reference sequence). V was trimmed by 4 bases and J by 3 bases, leaving 13 bases between them. There are 16 residues in the CDR3. CDR3 DNA: TGTGCCAGCAGCTCCGGCGGGGTTGATGGGGCCAACGTCCTGACTTTC. Protein product: CASSSGGVDGANVLTF.

The V and J genes are TRBV14 and TRBJ2-3; TRBD2 aligns across 9 bases. The V segment lost 9 bases and the J segment 8 bases; nucleotides outside the gene matches: 12. The CDR3 sequence is 14 residues long. Germline loops: CDR1 SGHDN, CDR2 FVKESK. CDR3 in DNA: TGTGCCAGTAGCGGGGGCCCTGGTTGGGGTACGCAGTATTTT. It yields the protein CASSGGPGWGTQYF.

The chain joins TRBV27 to TRBJ2-7, with D possibly matching TRBD1 (6 bases). This CDR3 has 14 residues. Trimming pared 3 bases from V and 3 bases from J, leaving 12 bases between. Germline V gene data show CDR1 as MNHEY and CDR2 as SMNVEV (reference sequence). The CDR3 nucleotides read TGTGCCAGCAGTTTTACCCGGGACAACTACGAGCAGTACTTC. It specifies CASSFTRDNYEQYF.

The rearrangement joins TRBV30 to TRBJ2-2; D remains unclear. Per germline, CDR1 GTSNPN and CDR2 SVGIG (reference sequence). CDR3 size: 11 residues. Between the trimmed V and J ends, which lost 5 bases and 5 bases, there was a span of 6 bases. This CDR3 is CAWGRTGELFF. The CDR3 DNA is TGTGCCTGGGGGCGAACCGGGGAGCTGTTTTTT.

The gene calls are TRBV18 and TRBJ2-1; 7 bases fit TRBD1. With V trimmed by 6 bases and J by 9 bases, 17 bases remained unmatched. The V gene's germline CDR1 is KGHSH and CDR2 LQKENI. This CDR3 is 16 amino acids long. In DNA form, the CDR3 reads TGTGCCAGCTCCCTCGGGGTAGGGGGCCTTCAAGGTGAGCAGTTCTTC. It yields the protein CASSLGVGGLQGEQFF.

The chain links TRBV7-2 to TRBJ2-7, with TRBD1 identical over 12 bases. The CDR3 is 15 amino acids. The J segment lost 9 bases and the V segment lost 6 bases, leaving 12 bases of the junction unmatched. Per germline, CDR1 SGHTA and CDR2 FQGNSA. CDR3: CASSPPGDRGRRQYF. Written as DNA, the CDR3 is TGTGCCAGCAGTCCACCGGGGGACAGGGGGCGCAGGCAGTACTTC. Based on the CDR3 plus reference TRBV7-2 and TRBJ2-7, the full variable domain is GAGVSQSPSNKVTEKGKDVELRCDPISGHTALYWYRQSLGQGLEFLIYFQGNSAPDKSGLPSDRFSAERTGGSVSTLTIQRTQQEDSAVYLCASSPPGDRGRRQYFGPGTRLTVT.

The chain uses TRBV6-5 and TRBJ1-1; no clear D gene. There are 14 residues in the CDR3. Trimming took off 4 bases at V and 4 bases at J, with 13 bases between the two ends. CDR1 MNHEY and CDR2 SVGAGI come from the germline V gene. The CDR3 loop is CASSFSGGRTEAFF. The CDR3 coding sequence is TGTGCCAGCAGTTTCTCGGGAGGACGCACTGAAGCTTTCTTT.

The chain carries TRBV7-9 and TRBJ2-3; tentative D call: TRBD2 (5 bases). CDR3 size: 13 residues. The ends were cut back, 6 bases at V and 3 bases at J, with 10 bases in the middle. Looked up from germline, CDR1 is SEHNR and CDR2 is FQNEAQ (reference sequence). CDR3 protein: CASRPTSTDTQYF. The CDR3 coding sequence is TGTGCCAGCAGGCCTACTAGTACAGATACGCAGTATTTT.

The rearrangement joins TRBV18 to TRBJ2-6; tentative D call: TRBD2 (5 bases). V was shortened by 3 bases and J by 4 bases, with 16 bases between the two germline ends. The CDR3 is made up of 17 amino acids. Germline-derived CDR1 and CDR2 are KGHSH and LQKENI. For the CDR3, the DNA is TGTGCCAGCTCACCCTACATTCTAGCCGCCGGGGCCAACGTCCTGACTTTC. Amino acids: CASSPYILAAGANVLTF.

The J gene is TRBJ2-3, the V gene TRBV7-9; tentative D call: TRBD2 (6 bases). From germline, CDR1 is SEHNR and CDR2 FQNEAQ (reference sequence). V dropped 2 bases and J dropped 6 bases, with 15 bases sitting between them. The CDR3 is made up of 15 amino acids. The CDR3 nucleotides are TGTGCCAGCAGCTTAAAGCGGGCACACTTGGATACGCAGTATTTT. Protein product: CASSLKRAHLDTQYF. Full variable domain (missing parts from reference TRBV7-9 and TRBJ2-3): DTGVSQNPRHKITKRGQNVTFRCDPISEHNRLYWYRQTLGQGPEFLTYFQNEAQLEKSRLLSDRFSAERPKGSFSTLEIQRTEQGDSAMYLCASSLKRAHLDTQYFGPGTRLTVL.

This chain uses TRBV11-2 with TRBJ2-3, with a tentative D call TRBD2 (7 bases). This CDR3 is 18 amino acids long. V lost 4 bases to trimming and J lost 0 bases, with 20 bases between them. Germline CDR1 reads SGHAT; CDR2 reads FQNNGV. Here the CDR3 reads CASSSYGGALTSTDTQYF. CDR3 sequence (DNA): TGTGCCAGCAGCTCCTATGGGGGGGCCCTTACTAGCACAGATACGCAGTATTTT.